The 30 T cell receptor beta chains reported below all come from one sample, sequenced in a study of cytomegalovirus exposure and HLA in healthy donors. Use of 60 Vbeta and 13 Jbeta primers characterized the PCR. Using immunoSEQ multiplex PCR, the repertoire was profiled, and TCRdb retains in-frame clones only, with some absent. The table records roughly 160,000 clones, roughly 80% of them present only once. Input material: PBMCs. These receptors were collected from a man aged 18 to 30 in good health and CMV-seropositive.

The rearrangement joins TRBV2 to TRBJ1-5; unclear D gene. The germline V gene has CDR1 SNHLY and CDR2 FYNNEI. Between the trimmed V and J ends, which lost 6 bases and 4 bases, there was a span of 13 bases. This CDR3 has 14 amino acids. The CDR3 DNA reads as TGTGCCAGCAGAACACCTGGAGGGAATCAGCCCCAGCATTTT. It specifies CASRTPGGNQPQHF.

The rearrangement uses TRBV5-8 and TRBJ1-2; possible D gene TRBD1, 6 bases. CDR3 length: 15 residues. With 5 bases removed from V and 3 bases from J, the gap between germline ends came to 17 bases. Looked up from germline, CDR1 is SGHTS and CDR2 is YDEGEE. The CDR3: CASSSENRGYYGYTF. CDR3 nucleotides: TGTGCCAGCAGTTCGGAAAATAGGGGGTACTATGGCTACACCTTC.

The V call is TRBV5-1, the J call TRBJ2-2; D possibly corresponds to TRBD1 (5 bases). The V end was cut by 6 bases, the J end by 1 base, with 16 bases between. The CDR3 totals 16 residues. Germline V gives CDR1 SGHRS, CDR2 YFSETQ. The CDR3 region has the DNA TGCGCCAGCACTCCGCCCACAGGCGGGAACACCGGGGAGCTGTTTTTT. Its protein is CASTPPTGGNTGELFF.

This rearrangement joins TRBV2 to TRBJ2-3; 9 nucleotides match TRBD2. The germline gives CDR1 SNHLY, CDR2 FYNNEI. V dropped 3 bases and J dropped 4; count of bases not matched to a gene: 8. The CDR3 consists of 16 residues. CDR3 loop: CASSDPGLAGADTQYF. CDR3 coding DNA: TGTGCCAGCAGTGACCCGGGACTAGCTGGTGCAGATACGCAGTATTTT.

The CDR3 here is CASSWTGRDGYTF. For the CDR3, the DNA is TGTGCCAGCAGCTGGACAGGGAGGGATGGCTACACCTTC. The rearrangement links TRBV5-6 to TRBJ1-2, with TRBD1 identical over 8 bases. The CDR3 length is 13 residues. In germline, CDR1 is SGHDT, CDR2 YYEEEE. With 3 bases clipped from V and 6 bases from J, the junction kept 4 bases outside the gene matches. The variable domain in full, with the rest retrieved from reference TRBV5-6 and TRBJ1-2, is DAGVTQSPTHLIKTRGQQVTLRCSPKSGHDTVSWYQQALGQGPQFIFQYYEEEERQRGNFPDRFSGHQFPNYSSELNVNALLLGDSALYLCASSWTGRDGYTFGSGTRLTVV.

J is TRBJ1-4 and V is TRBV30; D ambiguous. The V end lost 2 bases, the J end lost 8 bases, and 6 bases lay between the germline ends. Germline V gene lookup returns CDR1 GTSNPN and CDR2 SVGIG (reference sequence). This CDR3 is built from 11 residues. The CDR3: CAWSLAEKLFF. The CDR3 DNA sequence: TGTGCCTGGAGTTTGGCAGAAAAACTGTTTTTT.

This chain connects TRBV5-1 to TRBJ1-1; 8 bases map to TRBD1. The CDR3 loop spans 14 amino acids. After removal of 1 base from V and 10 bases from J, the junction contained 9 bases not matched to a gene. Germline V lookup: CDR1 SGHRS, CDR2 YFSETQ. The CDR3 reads CASSLNDRGGLAFF. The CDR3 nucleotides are TGCGCCAGCAGCTTGAATGACAGGGGCGGACTAGCTTTCTTT.

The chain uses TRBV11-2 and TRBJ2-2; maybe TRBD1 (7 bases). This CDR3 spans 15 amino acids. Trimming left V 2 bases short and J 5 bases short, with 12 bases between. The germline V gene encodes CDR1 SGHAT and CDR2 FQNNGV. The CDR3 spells CASSLQGGWTGELFF. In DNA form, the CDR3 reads TGTGCCAGCAGCTTACAGGGGGGTTGGACCGGGGAGCTGTTTTTT.

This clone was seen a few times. The CDR3: CASSLGGSGGYEQYF. The CDR3, as DNA: TGTGCCAGCAGCTTAGGTGGTAGCGGGGGCTACGAGCAGTACTTC. The chain joins TRBV5-4 to TRBJ2-7; 9 bases agree with TRBD2. The CDR3 covers 15 residues. With 2 bases clipped from V and 3 bases from J, the junction kept 6 bases outside the gene matches. Germline V lookup: CDR1 SGHNT, CDR2 YYREEE (reference sequence).

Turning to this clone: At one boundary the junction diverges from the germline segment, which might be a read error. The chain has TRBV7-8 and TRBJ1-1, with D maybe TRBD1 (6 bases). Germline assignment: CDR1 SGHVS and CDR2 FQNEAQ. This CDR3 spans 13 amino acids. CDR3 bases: TGTGCCAGCAGGTGGACAGTGAACTCTGAAGCTTTCTTT. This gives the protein CASRWTVNSEAFF.

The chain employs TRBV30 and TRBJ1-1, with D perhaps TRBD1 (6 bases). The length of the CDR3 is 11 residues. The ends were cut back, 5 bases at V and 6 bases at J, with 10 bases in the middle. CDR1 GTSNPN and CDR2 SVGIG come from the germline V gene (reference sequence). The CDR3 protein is CAWDGQPEAFF. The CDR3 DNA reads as TGTGCCTGGGACGGACAGCCTGAAGCTTTCTTT. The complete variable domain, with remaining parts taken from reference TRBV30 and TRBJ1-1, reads SQTIHQWPATLVQPVGSPLSLECTVEGTSNPNLYWYRQAAGRGLQLLFYSVGIGQISSEVPQNLSASRPQDRQFILSSKKLLLSDSGFYLCAWDGQPEAFFGQGTRLTVV.

The CDR3 sequence is CASSLGGQNQETQYF. CDR3 in DNA: TGCGCCAGCAGCTTGGGAGGACAGAACCAAGAGACCCAGTACTTC. This chain uses TRBV5-1 with TRBJ2-5; maybe TRBD1 (6 bases). Germline V lookup: CDR1 SGHRS, CDR2 YFSETQ. Between the trimmed V and J ends, which lost 0 bases and 0 bases, there was a span of 9 bases. The CDR3 spans 15 residues.

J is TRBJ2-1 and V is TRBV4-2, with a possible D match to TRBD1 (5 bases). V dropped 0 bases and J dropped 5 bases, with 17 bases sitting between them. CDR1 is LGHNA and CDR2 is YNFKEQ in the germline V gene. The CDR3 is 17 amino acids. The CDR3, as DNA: TGTGCCAGCAGCCAAGATTGGCGGCAGGGCCCGAACAATGAGCAGTTCTTC. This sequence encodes CASSQDWRQGPNNEQFF.

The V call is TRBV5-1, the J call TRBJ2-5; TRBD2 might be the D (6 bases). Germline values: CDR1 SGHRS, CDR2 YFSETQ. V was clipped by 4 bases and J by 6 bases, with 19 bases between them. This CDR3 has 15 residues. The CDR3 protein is CASSPGTTSSQTQYF. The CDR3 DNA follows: TGCGCCAGCAGCCCAGGGACCACTAGCTCACAGACCCAGTACTTC. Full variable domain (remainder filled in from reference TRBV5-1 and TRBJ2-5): KAGVTQTPRYLIKTRGQQVTLSCSPISGHRSVSWYQQTPGQGLQFLFEYFSETQRNKGNFPGRFSGRQFSNSRSEMNVSTLELGDSALYLCASSPGTTSSQTQYFGPGTRLLVL.

The CDR3 region has the DNA TGTGCCAGCAGTGAAACCGGACATCGAGAGACCCAGTACTTC. Translating gives CASSETGHRETQYF. The rearrangement uses TRBV25-1 and TRBJ2-5, with a tentative D call TRBD1 (5 bases). The V and J ends lost 2 bases and 4 bases respectively, with 11 bases between them. CDR3 size: 14 residues. CDR1 is MGHDK, CDR2 SYGVNS, per germline.

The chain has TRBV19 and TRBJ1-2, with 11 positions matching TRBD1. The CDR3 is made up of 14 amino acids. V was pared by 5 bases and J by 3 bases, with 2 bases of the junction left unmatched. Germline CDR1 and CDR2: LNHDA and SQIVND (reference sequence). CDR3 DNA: TGTGCCAGTAGTGCGGACAGGGGGCACTATGGCTACACCTTC. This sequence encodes CASSADRGHYGYTF.

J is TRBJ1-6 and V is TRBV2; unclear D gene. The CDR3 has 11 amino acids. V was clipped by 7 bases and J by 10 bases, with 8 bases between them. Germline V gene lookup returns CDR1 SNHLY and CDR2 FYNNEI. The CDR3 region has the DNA TGTGCCAGCAATGGAGACTCACCCCTCCACTTT. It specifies CASNGDSPLHF.

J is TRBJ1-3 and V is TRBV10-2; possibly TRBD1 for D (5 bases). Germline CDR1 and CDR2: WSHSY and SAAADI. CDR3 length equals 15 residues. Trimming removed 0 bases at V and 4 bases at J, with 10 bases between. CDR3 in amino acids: CASSESGAIGNTIYF. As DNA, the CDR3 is TGCGCCAGCAGTGAGTCAGGGGCGATCGGAAACACCATATATTTT.

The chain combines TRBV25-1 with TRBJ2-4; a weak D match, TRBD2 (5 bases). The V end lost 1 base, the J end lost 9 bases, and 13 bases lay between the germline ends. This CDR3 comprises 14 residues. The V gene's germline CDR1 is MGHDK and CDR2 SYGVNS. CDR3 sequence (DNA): TGTGCCAGCAGTGAATTGTACCCCGAGGGCATTCAGTACTTC. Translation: CASSELYPEGIQYF.

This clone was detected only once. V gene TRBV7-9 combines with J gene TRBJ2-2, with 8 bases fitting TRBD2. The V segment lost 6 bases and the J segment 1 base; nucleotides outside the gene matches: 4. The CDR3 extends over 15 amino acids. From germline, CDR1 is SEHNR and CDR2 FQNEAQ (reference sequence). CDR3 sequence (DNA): TGTGCCAGCAGAATAGCGGGGCGGAACACCGGGGAGCTGTTTTTT. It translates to CASRIAGRNTGELFF.

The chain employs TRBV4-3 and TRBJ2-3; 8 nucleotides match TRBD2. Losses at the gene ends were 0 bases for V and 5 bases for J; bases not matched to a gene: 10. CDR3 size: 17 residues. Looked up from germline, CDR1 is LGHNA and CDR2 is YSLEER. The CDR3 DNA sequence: TGCGCCAGCAGCCAAGATCTGAGGCGGGGGGCGGTAGATACGCAGTATTTT. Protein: CASSQDLRRGAVDTQYF.

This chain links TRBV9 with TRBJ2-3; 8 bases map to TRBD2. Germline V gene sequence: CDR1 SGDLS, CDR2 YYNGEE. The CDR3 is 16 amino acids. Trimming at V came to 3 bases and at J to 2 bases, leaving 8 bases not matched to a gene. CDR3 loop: CASSDYAGGYTDTQYF. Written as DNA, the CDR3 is TGTGCCAGCAGCGATTATGCGGGGGGCTACACAGATACGCAGTATTTT.

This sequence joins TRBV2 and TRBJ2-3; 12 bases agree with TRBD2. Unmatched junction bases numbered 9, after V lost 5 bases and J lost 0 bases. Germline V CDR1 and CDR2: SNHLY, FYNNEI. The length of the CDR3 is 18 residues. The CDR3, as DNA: TGTGCCAGCAGTCGAACTAGCGGGGGGCCCACTAGCACAGATACGCAGTATTTT. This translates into CASSRTSGGPTSTDTQYF.

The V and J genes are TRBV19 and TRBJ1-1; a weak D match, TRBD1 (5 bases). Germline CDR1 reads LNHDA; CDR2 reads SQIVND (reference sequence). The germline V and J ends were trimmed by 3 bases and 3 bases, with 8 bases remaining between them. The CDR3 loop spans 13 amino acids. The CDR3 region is CASSMLGDTEAFF. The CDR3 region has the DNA TGTGCCAGTAGTATGCTAGGGGACACTGAAGCTTTCTTT.

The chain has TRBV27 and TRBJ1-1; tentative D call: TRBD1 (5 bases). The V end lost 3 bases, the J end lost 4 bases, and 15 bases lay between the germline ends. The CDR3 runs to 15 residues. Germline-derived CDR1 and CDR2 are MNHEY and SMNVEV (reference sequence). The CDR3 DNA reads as TGTGCCAGCAGTTTTGGATTGGGGGGTTCCACTGAAGCTTTCTTT. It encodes CASSFGLGGSTEAFF.

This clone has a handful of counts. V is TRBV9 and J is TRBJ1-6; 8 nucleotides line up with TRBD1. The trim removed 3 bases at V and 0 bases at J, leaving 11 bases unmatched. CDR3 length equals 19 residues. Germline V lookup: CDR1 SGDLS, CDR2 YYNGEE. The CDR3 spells CASSDAQDRASSYNSPLHF. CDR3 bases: TGTGCCAGCAGCGACGCGCAGGACAGGGCAAGCTCCTATAATTCACCCCTCCACTTT.

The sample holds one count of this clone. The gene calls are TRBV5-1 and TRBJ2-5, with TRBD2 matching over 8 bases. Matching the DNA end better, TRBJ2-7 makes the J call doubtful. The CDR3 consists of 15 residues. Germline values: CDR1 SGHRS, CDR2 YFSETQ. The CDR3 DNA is TGCGCCAGCAGCTTGCTAGCGGGTCTCTCCTACGAGCAGTACTTC. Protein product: CASSLLAGLSYEQYF.

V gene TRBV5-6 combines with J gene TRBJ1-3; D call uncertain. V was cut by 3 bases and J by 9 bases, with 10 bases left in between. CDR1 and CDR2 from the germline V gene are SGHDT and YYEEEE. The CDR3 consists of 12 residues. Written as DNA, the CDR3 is TGTGCCAGCAGCTCACCATCTAGCACCATATATTTT. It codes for CASSSPSSTIYF.

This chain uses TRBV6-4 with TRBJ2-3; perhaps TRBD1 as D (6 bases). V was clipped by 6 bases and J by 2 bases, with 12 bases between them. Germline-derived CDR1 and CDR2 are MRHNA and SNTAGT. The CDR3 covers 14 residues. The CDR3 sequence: CASREDSYTDTQYF. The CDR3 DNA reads TGTGCCAGCAGGGAGGACAGTTACACAGATACGCAGTATTTT.

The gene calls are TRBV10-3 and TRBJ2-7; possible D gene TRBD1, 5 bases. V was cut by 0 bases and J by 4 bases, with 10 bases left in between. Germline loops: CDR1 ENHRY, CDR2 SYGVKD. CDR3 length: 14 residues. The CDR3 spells CAISESGYRYEQYF. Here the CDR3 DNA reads TGTGCCATCAGTGAGTCGGGATACAGGTACGAGCAGTACTTC.